This TCR beta chain was recorded in a study of blood T cell repertoires in COVID-19. Study in general: Samples came from the United States, Italy and Spain, spanning acute and convalescent COVID-19. T cells, B-cell-depleted T cells, or PBMCs provided the cDNA or gDNA that served as material.

In the study's own analysis: Amplification of reference gene primers was used by the study to estimate nucleated cell counts. Repertoires were generated with immunoSEQ multiplex PCR, while TCRdb's copy carries only in-frame clones and drops some. The V and J calls and clone size are taken from that table; D and trimming were inferred from the DNA. The sample lists some 57,000 clones, approximately 86% seen once, with more than 0.8% in the top ten. Losses at the gene ends were 3 bases for V and 6 bases for J; bases not matched to a gene: 7. This CDR3 is built from 15 residues. CDR1 DFQATT and CDR2 SNEGSKA come from the germline V gene (reference sequence).

The sequence was obtained from a man aged 65 to 79 with acute or convalescent COVID-19. Sequences were obtained from peripheral blood. This chain joins TRBV20-1 and TRBJ1-5; 11 bases map to TRBD1. The CDR3 nucleotides read TGCAGTGCTAGTTTAGGACAGGGGGCACTTCAGCCCCAGCATTTT. It codes for CSASLGQGALQPQHF.